The clone carrying this T cell receptor beta chain was seen once. The data derive from a study of shared clonotypes between healthy human individuals. The assay ran at deep level. Genomic DNA from each subset was divided evenly over several immunoSEQ plates. Each sorted subset replicate got 200 ng genomic DNA, around 29,000 genomes. TCRdb's copy holds only in-frame clones and misses some; the assay was immunoSEQ multiplex PCR. The repertoire holds about 690,000 clones, with less than 95% as singletons. Sequencing was carried out using memory CD8+ T cells from PBMCs. Subset described: CD45RO+ cells pooled with CCR7-negative TemRA cells. The source is a man younger than 30 in good health. Some clones in this sample may be carry-over from other donors' samples.

The CDR3 is CASSQAGTFPPNEQFF. The CDR3 bases are TGTGCCAGCAGCCAAGCCGGGACTTTCCCTCCCAATGAGCAGTTCTTC. This chain joins TRBV11-3 and TRBJ2-1; D possibly corresponds to TRBD2 (6 bases). CDR1 and CDR2 (germline): SGHNT, YENEEA. CDR3 length: 16 residues. V lost 5 bases to trimming and J lost 6 bases, with 20 bases between them.